These 31 T cell receptor beta chains came from one sample sequenced in a study of control samples from healthy donors and cancer patients. Repertoires were generated with immunoSEQ multiplex PCR, while TCRdb's copy carries only in-frame clones and drops some. The data hold about 140,000 clones, with almost 90% observed a single time. Sequencing used blood. The receptor set was obtained from a man between 18 and 35 years old in good health.

The rearrangement uses TRBV9 and TRBJ2-4; 8 nucleotides align to TRBD1. J gave up 1 base and V 0 bases, and 3 bases lay outside the gene matches. The CDR3 extends over 16 amino acids. The germline V gene encodes CDR1 SGDLS and CDR2 YYNGEE. The CDR3 sequence is CASSVGTGSAKNIQYF. The DNA of the CDR3 is TGTGCCAGCAGCGTAGGGACAGGGTCGGCCAAAAACATTCAGTACTTC.

This clone was found once. This chain connects TRBV4-1 to TRBJ1-1; D is unclear. Trimming removed 0 bases from V and 5 bases from J, with 4 bases in between. The CDR3 covers 12 residues. Germline V gene sequence: CDR1 MGHRA, CDR2 YSYEKL. As DNA, the CDR3 is TGCGCCAGCAGCCAAGATAGAACTGAAGCTTTCTTT. This encodes CASSQDRTEAFF.

The chain employs TRBV27 and TRBJ2-3; D could derive from TRBD1 or TRBD2 (6 bases each). This CDR3 spans 15 amino acids. Deletions cut 0 bases from V and 4 bases from J, with 11 bases between. CDR1 and CDR2 from the germline V gene are MNHEY and SMNVEV (reference sequence). The CDR3 loop is CASSLSAGGPDTQYF. The CDR3 nucleotides read TGTGCCAGCAGTTTATCGGCTGGGGGGCCAGATACGCAGTATTTT.

This sequence joins TRBV2 and TRBJ2-3, with 12 nucleotides matching TRBD2. V gave up 3 bases and J gave up 4 bases; unmatched junction bases: 14. Germline CDR1 reads SNHLY; CDR2 reads FYNNEI. This CDR3 has 19 amino acids. The CDR3 is CASSDESSGGADRSDTQYF. DNA for the CDR3: TGTGCCAGCAGTGATGAGTCTAGCGGGGGGGCCGACCGCTCAGATACGCAGTATTTT.

This clone was recorded once. The V call is TRBV6-4, the J call TRBJ1-1; D is ambiguous. V was pared by 6 bases and J by 0 bases, with 11 bases between. Germline V gene data show CDR1 as MRHNA and CDR2 as SNTAGT. The CDR3 runs to 14 residues. CDR3 protein: CASSANGLNTEAFF. Here the CDR3 DNA reads TGTGCCAGCAGCGCTAACGGACTGAACACTGAAGCTTTCTTT.

The chain carries TRBV9 and TRBJ1-2; 11 positions agree with TRBD1. V lost 3 bases, J lost 2 bases, and 9 bases stayed unmatched. Per germline, CDR1 SGDLS and CDR2 YYNGEE. This CDR3 is 17 amino acids long. For the CDR3, the DNA is TGTGCCAGCAGCGGTCTCGACCGGGACAGGGGGAACTATGGCTACACCTTC. It codes for CASSGLDRDRGNYGYTF.

The chain joins TRBV19 to TRBJ2-7; D not resolved. Per germline, CDR1 LNHDA and CDR2 SQIVND (reference sequence). The CDR3 length is 11 residues. The germline V and J ends were trimmed by 5 bases and 3 bases, with 5 bases remaining between them. The CDR3 DNA reads TGTGCCAGTAGTCGCGGCTACGAGCAGTACTTC. Translating it yields CASSRGYEQYF.

The V gene is TRBV12-3 or TRBV12-4, the J gene TRBJ2-5; D is unclear. V dropped 6 bases and J dropped 2 bases, with 10 bases sitting between them. The CDR3 sequence is 13 residues long. The CDR3 protein is CASSQDGQETQYF. CDR3 DNA: TGTGCCAGCAGCCAAGACGGGCAAGAGACCCAGTACTTC.

The J gene is TRBJ1-2, the V gene TRBV28; D may be TRBD1 (6 bases). Trimming removed 2 bases at V and 6 bases at J, with 16 bases between. Germline V gene data show CDR1 as MDHEN and CDR2 as SYDVKM. The CDR3 is made up of 15 amino acids. CDR3 nucleotides: TGTGCCAGCAGTTTAGGGGACCTTACAGGGAATGGCTACACCTTC. This gives the protein CASSLGDLTGNGYTF.

CDR3 bases: TGCGCCAGCAGCCCCTCGGGACAGGCCACCTCTGGAAACACCATATATTTT. This codes for CASSPSGQATSGNTIYF. This chain uses TRBV5-1 with TRBJ1-3, with TRBD1 matching 8 bases. Trimming took 4 bases from V and 0 from J; bases not matched to a gene: 9. Germline-derived CDR1 and CDR2 are SGHRS and YFSETQ. This CDR3 has 17 amino acids.

The chain has TRBV4-3 and TRBJ2-1, with D unclear. Trimming stripped 0 bases from V and 8 bases from J, with 8 bases between. Germline loops: CDR1 LGHNA, CDR2 YSLEER. The CDR3 spans 13 residues. The CDR3 sequence: CASSQDRVHEQFF. The CDR3 nucleotides read TGCGCCAGCAGCCAAGATCGGGTCCATGAGCAGTTCTTC.

The chain links TRBV19 to TRBJ1-5; 9 bases match TRBD1. Looked up from germline, CDR1 is LNHDA and CDR2 is SQIVND (reference sequence). This CDR3 contains 16 residues. The ends lost 5 bases at V and 4 bases at J; junction bases unmatched: 9. CDR3 in amino acids: CASSSHRGPFNQPQHF. DNA for the CDR3: TGTGCCAGTAGTTCTCACAGGGGGCCGTTTAATCAGCCCCAGCATTTT.

The gene calls are TRBV7-8 and TRBJ1-1, with D possibly matching TRBD1 (5 bases). Germline V gene sequence: CDR1 SGHVS, CDR2 FQNEAQ. The V and J ends lost 4 bases and 5 bases respectively, with 17 bases between them. There are 15 residues in the CDR3. CDR3 residues: CASSSGWGDRTEAFF. The DNA for the CDR3 is TGTGCCAGCAGCTCCGGGTGGGGGGATCGGACTGAAGCTTTCTTT.

The V call is TRBV9, the J call TRBJ2-1, with D tentatively TRBD2 (6 bases). V lost 4 bases and J lost 3, with 17 bases in between. This CDR3 is 16 amino acids long. Germline loops: CDR1 SGDLS, CDR2 YYNGEE. The CDR3 DNA reads TGTGCCAGCAGCCCCATGGGTAGGGGAGGCTACAATGAGCAGTTCTTC. Translating gives CASSPMGRGGYNEQFF. The complete variable domain, with remaining parts taken from reference TRBV9 and TRBJ2-1, reads DSGVTQTPKHLITATGQRVTLRCSPRSGDLSVYWYQQSLDQGLQFLIQYYNGEERAKGNILERFSAQQFPDLHSELNLSSLELGDSALYFCASSPMGRGGYNEQFFGPGTRLTVL.

The gene calls are TRBV6-5 and TRBJ2-1; a possible D gene is TRBD1 (8 bases). Germline V lookup: CDR1 MNHEY, CDR2 SVGAGI. The CDR3 is 14 amino acids. V lost 0 bases and J 8 bases, leaving 11 bases between the germline ends. Here the CDR3 reads CASSYSTGGDEQFF. The CDR3 nucleotides are TGTGCCAGCAGTTACTCTACAGGGGGGGATGAGCAGTTCTTC.

J is TRBJ1-6 and V is TRBV30; D call uncertain. Germline CDR1 reads GTSNPN; CDR2 reads SVGIG (reference sequence). The CDR3 length is 14 residues. Here the CDR3 reads CAARLGRRNSPLHF. The CDR3 nucleotides are TGTGCTGCAAGGCTAGGACGGCGTAATTCACCCCTCCACTTT.

This clone appeared a single time. This chain uses TRBV4-1 with TRBJ1-2; D is unclear. Germline V gene sequence: CDR1 MGHRA, CDR2 YSYEKL. Trimming cost V 4 bases and J 4 bases, with 10 bases left between them. The CDR3 covers 13 residues. The CDR3 is CASSPGVGYGYTF. The CDR3 region has the DNA TGCGCCAGCAGCCCGGGAGTCGGCTATGGCTACACCTTC.

This rearrangement joins TRBV4-2 to TRBJ1-2; D may be TRBD1 (5 bases). Germline CDR1 reads LGHNA; CDR2 reads YNFKEQ. The CDR3 is made up of 14 amino acids. Trimming stripped 0 bases from V and 7 bases from J, with 12 bases between. In nucleotides, the CDR3 is TGTGCCAGCAGCCAAGATTACGGGGGAAGTGGCTACACCTTC. This gives the protein CASSQDYGGSGYTF.

J is TRBJ1-1 and V is TRBV28; the D gene is possibly TRBD1 (5 bases). The germline V and J ends were trimmed by 3 bases and 4 bases, with 12 bases remaining between them. Germline assignment: CDR1 MDHEN and CDR2 SYDVKM. CDR3 size: 14 residues. As DNA, the CDR3 is TGTGCCAGCAGTTTCCTGGGCGGGGGCACTGAAGCTTTCTTT. It specifies CASSFLGGGTEAFF. Drawing the rest from reference TRBV28 and TRBJ1-1, the complete variable domain is DVKVTQSSRYLVKRTGEKVFLECVQDMDHENMFWYRQDPGLGLRLIYFSYDVKMKEKGDIPEGYSVSREKKERFSLILESASTNQTSMYLCASSFLGGGTEAFFGQGTRLTVV.

This chain joins TRBV5-1 and TRBJ2-2, with 10 positions matching TRBD1. V shed 0 bases, J shed 1 base, and the junction held 3 bases outside the gene matches. Germline loops: CDR1 SGHRS, CDR2 YFSETQ. The CDR3 length is 17 residues. The CDR3 is CASSLEGQGGNTGELFF. CDR3 nucleotide sequence: TGCGCCAGCAGCTTGGAAGGACAGGGGGGGAACACCGGGGAGCTGTTTTTT.

The chain is built from TRBV9 and TRBJ1-3; no definite D call. CDR3 length equals 16 residues. Germline CDR1 reads SGDLS; CDR2 reads YYNGEE. The V end was cut by 0 bases, the J end by 4 bases, with 14 bases between. CDR3 DNA sequence: TGTGCCAGCAGCGTAGGTTTCCGGGTTGGAGGAAACACCATATATTTT. It specifies CASSVGFRVGGNTIYF.

The gene calls are TRBV19 and TRBJ1-2, with 8 bases that match TRBD1. Germline values: CDR1 LNHDA, CDR2 SQIVND (reference sequence). The CDR3 loop spans 13 amino acids. J gave up 4 bases and V 6 bases, and 4 bases lay outside the gene matches. In DNA, the CDR3 is TGTGCCAGTAGGTCCGACAGGGGCTATGGCTACACCTTC. This gives the protein CASRSDRGYGYTF.

V usage is TRBV6-5 and J usage is TRBJ2-5, with unresolved D. V was shortened by 0 bases and J by 7 bases, with 9 bases between the two germline ends. Germline-derived CDR1 and CDR2 are MNHEY and SVGAGI. The CDR3 spans 13 residues. The CDR3 sequence is CASSYSTHGTQYF. In DNA form, the CDR3 reads TGTGCCAGCAGTTACTCGACACACGGGACCCAGTACTTC.

This chain joins TRBV19 and TRBJ1-2, with a weak D call TRBD1 (6 bases). V was shortened by 6 bases and J by 0 bases, with 17 bases between the two germline ends. The CDR3 covers 16 residues. From germline, CDR1 is LNHDA and CDR2 SQIVND (reference sequence). The CDR3 nucleotides read TGTGCCAGTAGCAAACCACAACAGGGTACTAACTATGGCTACACCTTC. Encoded protein: CASSKPQQGTNYGYTF.

The rearrangement links TRBV28 to TRBJ2-7; D possibly corresponds to TRBD2 (6 bases). CDR1 is MDHEN, CDR2 SYDVKM, per germline. The CDR3 extends over 12 amino acids. V lost 9 bases and J lost 3, with 12 bases in between. CDR3 region: CASQEGYYEQYF. Here the CDR3 DNA reads TGTGCCAGTCAGGAGGGGTACTACGAGCAGTACTTC.

The CDR3 protein is CASSSSGPYNEQFF. The CDR3 DNA is TGTGCCAGCAGTTCTAGCGGGCCCTACAATGAGCAGTTCTTC. V gene TRBV28 combines with J gene TRBJ2-1; TRBD2 matches at 8 bases. CDR1 and CDR2 (germline): MDHEN, SYDVKM. The junction had 1 base not matched to a gene; V was cut back by 4 bases and J by 2 bases. There are 14 residues in the CDR3.

CDR3 in DNA: TGTGCCAGTAGTATAAGGGAAGGGCGGTATAGCAATCAGCCCCAGCATTTT. Translated, it gives CASSIREGRYSNQPQHF. This chain joins TRBV19 and TRBJ1-5; D unclear. The CDR3 totals 17 residues. V gave up 2 bases and J gave up 0 bases, with 14 bases separating them. The germline CDR1 and CDR2 sequences are LNHDA and SQIVND (reference sequence).

V usage is TRBV9 and J usage is TRBJ2-1, with D possibly matching TRBD2 (6 bases). Germline V lookup: CDR1 SGDLS, CDR2 YYNGEE. Trimming cost V 4 bases and J 4 bases, with 15 bases left between them. This CDR3 comprises 15 residues. CDR3: CASSPRDGTYNEQFF. CDR3 sequence (DNA): TGTGCCAGCAGCCCTCGGGACGGGACTTACAATGAGCAGTTCTTC.

This clone has just a few counts. V and J are TRBV4-3 and TRBJ1-6; TRBD1 might be the D (5 bases). V gave up 0 bases and J gave up 0 bases, with 9 bases separating them. This CDR3 is 17 amino acids long. Germline values: CDR1 LGHNA, CDR2 YSLEER. The CDR3 DNA follows: TGCGCCAGCAGCCAAGACCCAGGGAGCTCCTATAATTCACCCCTCCACTTT. Protein sequence: CASSQDPGSSYNSPLHF.

The chain links TRBV9 to TRBJ2-7, with D perhaps TRBD1 (6 bases). Trimming took off 7 bases at V and 2 bases at J, with 16 bases between the two ends. The CDR3 spans 14 residues. The V gene's germline CDR1 is SGDLS and CDR2 YYNGEE. CDR3 residues: CASAPRDTAYEQYF. The CDR3 region has the DNA TGTGCCAGCGCACCCCGGGACACTGCCTACGAGCAGTACTTC.

This clone occurred a few times. The DNA for the CDR3 is TGTGCCAGCAGCTTAGCCTCTAGGGCCAAAAACATTCAGTACTTC. This sequence encodes CASSLASRAKNIQYF. This chain links TRBV11-2 with TRBJ2-4; D is unresolved. V was clipped by 1 base and J by 1 base, with 8 bases between them. Germline lookup yields CDR1 SGHAT and CDR2 FQNNGV. The CDR3 sequence is 15 residues long.